Listed here is a single T cell receptor (beta chain). Its antigen is not identified. RNA transcripts gave rise to amplified TCR beta CDR3 regions. With the HTBI primer set, the TCR CDR3 went through a first round of RT-PCR. MiXCR, applied by TCRdb to the multiplex PCR reads, yields one record per CDR3 protein. The sample carries 600,000 to 750,000 distinct CDR3 sequences, 17% recorded once. V was clipped by 2 bases and J by 8 bases, with 12 bases between them. There are 14 residues in the CDR3. Looked up from germline, CDR1 is MGHRA and CDR2 is YSYEKL. This entry belongs to a study of T cells in Graves' hyperthyroidism and ophthalmopathy. Study at large: Peripheral blood specimens were obtained at initial diagnosis, prior to any treatment.

Absence of ophthalmopathy progression within 18 months defined stable Graves' hyperthyroidism. Notes on the study in general: Most thyroid clonotypes expanded above 0.001 were also detected in blood.

This chain connects TRBV4-1 to TRBJ2-2, with D perhaps TRBD2 (5 bases). Sequencing input: blood. The TCR originated in a man aged 45-65 years with Graves' hyperthyroidism. The CDR3 here is CASSQLLVSGELFF. The CDR3 region has the DNA TGCGCCAGCAGCCAACTACTAGTTTCTGGGGAGCTGTTTTTT.